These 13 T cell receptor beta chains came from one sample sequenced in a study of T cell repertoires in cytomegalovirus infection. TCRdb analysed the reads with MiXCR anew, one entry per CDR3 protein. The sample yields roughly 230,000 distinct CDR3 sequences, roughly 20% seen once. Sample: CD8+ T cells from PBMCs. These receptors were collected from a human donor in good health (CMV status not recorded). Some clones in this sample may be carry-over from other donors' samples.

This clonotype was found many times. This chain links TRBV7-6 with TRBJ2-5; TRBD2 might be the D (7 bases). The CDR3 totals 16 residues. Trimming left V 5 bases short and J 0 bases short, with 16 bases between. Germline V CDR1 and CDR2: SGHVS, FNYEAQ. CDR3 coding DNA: TGTGCCAGCAGCCTAGGACTAGGGGGGTACCAAGAGACCCAGTACTTC. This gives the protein CASSLGLGGYQETQYF.

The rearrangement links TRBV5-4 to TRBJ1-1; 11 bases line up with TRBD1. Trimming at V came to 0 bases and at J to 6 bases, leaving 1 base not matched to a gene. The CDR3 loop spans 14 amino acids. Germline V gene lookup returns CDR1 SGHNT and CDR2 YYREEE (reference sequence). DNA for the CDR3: TGTGCCAGCAGCTTGGGGACAGGGGGCGCTGAAGCTTTCTTT. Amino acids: CASSLGTGGAEAFF. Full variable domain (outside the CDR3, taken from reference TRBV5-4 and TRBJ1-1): ETGVTQSPTHLIKTRGQQVTLRCSSQSGHNTVSWYQQALGQGPQFIFQYYREEENGRGNFPPRFSGLQFPNYSSELNVNALELDDSALYLCASSLGTGGAEAFFGQGTRLTVV.

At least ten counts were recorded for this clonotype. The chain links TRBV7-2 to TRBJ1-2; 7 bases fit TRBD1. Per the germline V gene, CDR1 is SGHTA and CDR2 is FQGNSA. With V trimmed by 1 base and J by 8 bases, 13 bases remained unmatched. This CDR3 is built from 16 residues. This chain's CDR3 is CASSLGDPWTGYGYTF. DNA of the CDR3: TGTGCCAGCAGCTTAGGGGACCCCTGGACAGGCTACGGCTACACCTTC.

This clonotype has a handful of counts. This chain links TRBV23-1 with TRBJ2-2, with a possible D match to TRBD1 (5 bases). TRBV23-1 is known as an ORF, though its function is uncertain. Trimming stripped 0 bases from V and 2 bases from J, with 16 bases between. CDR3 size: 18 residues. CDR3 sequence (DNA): TGCGCCAGCAGTCAATCCGGCTTCACAGGATTAAACACCGGGGAGCTGTTTTTT. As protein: CASSQSGFTGLNTGELFF.

The CDR3 DNA reads TGTGCCAGCACCGGGGCTGGGACTGCCTACAATGAGCAGTTCTTC. Protein product: CASTGAGTAYNEQFF. The chain recombines TRBV12-3 or TRBV12-4 with TRBJ2-1; TRBD2 might be the D (6 bases). The CDR3 sequence is 15 residues long. The V and J ends lost 7 bases and 2 bases respectively, with 15 bases between them.

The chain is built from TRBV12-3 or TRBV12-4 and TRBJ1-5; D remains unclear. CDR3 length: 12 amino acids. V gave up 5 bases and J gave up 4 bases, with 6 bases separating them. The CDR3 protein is CASSPRNQPQHF. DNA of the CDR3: TGTGCCAGCAGTCCACGGAATCAGCCCCAGCATTTT.

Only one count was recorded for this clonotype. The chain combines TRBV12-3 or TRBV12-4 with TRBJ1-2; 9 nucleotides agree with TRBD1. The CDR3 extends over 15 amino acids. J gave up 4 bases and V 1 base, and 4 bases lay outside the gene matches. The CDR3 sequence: CASSLGTGAFYGYTF. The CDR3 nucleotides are TGTGCCAGCAGTTTAGGGACAGGGGCGTTCTATGGCTACACCTTC.

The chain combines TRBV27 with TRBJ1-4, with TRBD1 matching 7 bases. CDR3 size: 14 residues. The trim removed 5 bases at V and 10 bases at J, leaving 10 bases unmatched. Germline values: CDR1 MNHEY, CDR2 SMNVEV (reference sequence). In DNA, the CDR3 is TGTGCCAGCAGTACAGGACAGGCCTTTGGAAAACTGTTTTTT. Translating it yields CASSTGQAFGKLFF.

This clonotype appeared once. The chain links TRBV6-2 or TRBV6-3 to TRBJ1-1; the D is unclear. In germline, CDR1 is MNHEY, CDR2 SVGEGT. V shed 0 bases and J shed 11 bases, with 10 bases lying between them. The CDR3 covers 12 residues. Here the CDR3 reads CASSYSQTGAFF. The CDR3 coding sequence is TGTGCCAGCAGTTACTCACAGACGGGCGCTTTCTTT.

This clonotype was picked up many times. The CDR3 DNA sequence: TGTGCCAGCAGCCAGGACAGCGGGCAGTATTTT. Translating it yields CASSQDSGQYF. The rearrangement joins TRBV7-9 to TRBJ2-3; possibly TRBD1 for D (6 bases). Looked up from germline, CDR1 is SEHNR and CDR2 is FQNEAQ (reference sequence). With 5 bases removed from V and 11 bases from J, the gap between germline ends came to 11 bases. This CDR3 spans 11 amino acids.

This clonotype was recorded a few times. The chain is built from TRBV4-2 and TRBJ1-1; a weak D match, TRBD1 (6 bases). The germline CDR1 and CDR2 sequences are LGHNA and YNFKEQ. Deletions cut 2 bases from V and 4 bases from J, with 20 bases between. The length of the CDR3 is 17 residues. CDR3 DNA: TGTGCCAGCAGCCAACCCACCGCCGGGACAACAGGCACTGAAGCTTTCTTT. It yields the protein CASSQPTAGTTGTEAFF.

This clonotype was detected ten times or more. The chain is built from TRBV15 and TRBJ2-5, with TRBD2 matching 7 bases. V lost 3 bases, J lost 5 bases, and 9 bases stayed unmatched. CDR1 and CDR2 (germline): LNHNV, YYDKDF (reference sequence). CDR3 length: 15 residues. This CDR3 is CATSSGPSGVETQYF. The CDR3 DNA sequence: TGTGCCACCAGCAGTGGGCCCAGCGGGGTCGAGACCCAGTACTTC.

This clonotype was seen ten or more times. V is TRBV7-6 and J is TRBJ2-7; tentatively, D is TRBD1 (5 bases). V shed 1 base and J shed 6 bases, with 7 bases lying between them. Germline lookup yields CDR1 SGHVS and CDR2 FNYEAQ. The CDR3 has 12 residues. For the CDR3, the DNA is TGTGCCAGCAGCTTAGGGACAACCGAGCAGTACTTC. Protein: CASSLGTTEQYF.